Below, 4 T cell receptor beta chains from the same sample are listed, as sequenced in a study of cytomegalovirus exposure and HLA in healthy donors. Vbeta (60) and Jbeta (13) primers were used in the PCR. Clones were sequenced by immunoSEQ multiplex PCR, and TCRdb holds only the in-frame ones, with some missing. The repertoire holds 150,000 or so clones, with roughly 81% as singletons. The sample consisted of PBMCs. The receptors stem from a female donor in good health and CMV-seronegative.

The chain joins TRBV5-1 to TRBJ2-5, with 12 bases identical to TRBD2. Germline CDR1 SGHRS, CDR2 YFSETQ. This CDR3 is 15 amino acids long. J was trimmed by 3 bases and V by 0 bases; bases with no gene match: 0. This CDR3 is CASSLGTSGKETQYF. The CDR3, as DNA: TGCGCCAGCAGCTTGGGGACTAGCGGGAAAGAGACCCAGTACTTC. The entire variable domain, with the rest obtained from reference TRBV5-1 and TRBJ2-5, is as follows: KAGVTQTPRYLIKTRGQQVTLSCSPISGHRSVSWYQQTPGQGLQFLFEYFSETQRNKGNFPGRFSGRQFSNSRSEMNVSTLELGDSALYLCASSLGTSGKETQYFGPGTRLLVL.

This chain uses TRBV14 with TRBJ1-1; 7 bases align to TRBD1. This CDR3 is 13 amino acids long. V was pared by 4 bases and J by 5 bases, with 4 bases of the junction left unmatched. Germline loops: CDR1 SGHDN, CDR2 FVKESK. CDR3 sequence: CASSRRGDTEAFF. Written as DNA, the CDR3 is TGTGCCAGCAGCCGCAGGGGGGATACTGAAGCTTTCTTT.

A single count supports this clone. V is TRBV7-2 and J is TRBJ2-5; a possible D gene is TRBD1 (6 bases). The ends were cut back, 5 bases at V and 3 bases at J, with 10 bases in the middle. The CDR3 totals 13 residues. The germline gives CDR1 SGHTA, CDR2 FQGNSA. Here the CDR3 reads CASSLGTKETQYF. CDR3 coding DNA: TGTGCCAGCAGCCTCGGGACAAAAGAGACCCAGTACTTC.

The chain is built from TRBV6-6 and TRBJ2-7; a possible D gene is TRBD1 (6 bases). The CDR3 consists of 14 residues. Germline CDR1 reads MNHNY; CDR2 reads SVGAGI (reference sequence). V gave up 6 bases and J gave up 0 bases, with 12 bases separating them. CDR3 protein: CASRGGKISYEQYF. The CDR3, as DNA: TGTGCCAGCAGAGGGGGAAAGATCTCCTACGAGCAGTACTTC.